These 2 T cell receptor beta chains came from one sample sequenced in a study of CDR3 diversity in severe acne. One entry per CDR3 protein results from TCRdb running MiXCR on the PCR reads. The table has about 84,000 distinct CDR3 sequences, 51% seen once. Sequences were obtained from blood. The receptors stem from a male donor in good health, without acne.

Judged by abundance, this clonotype is medium-sized. The chain combines TRBV24-1 with TRBJ1-1; D is unresolved. This CDR3 comprises 12 residues. Trimming took off 8 bases at V and 1 base at J, with 7 bases between the two ends. Looked up from germline, CDR1 is KGHDR and CDR2 is SFDVKD. The CDR3 DNA reads as TGTGCCACCATAGGAGAGAACACTGAAGCTTTCTTT. It encodes CATIGENTEAFF.

Of note for this clonotype: Possible read error: a much larger clone is one base away. This likely comes from a read error, as the CDR3 has no conserved phenylalanine or tryptophan at its end. The rearrangement uses TRBV25-1 and TRBJ2-5; D is perhaps TRBD1 (5 bases). In germline, CDR1 is MGHDK, CDR2 SYGVNS. Trimming pared 1 base from V and 5 bases from J, leaving 5 bases between. The CDR3 extends over 12 amino acids. In nucleotides, the CDR3 is TGTGCCAGCAGTGAATCAGGGGAGACCCAGTACCTC. Encoded protein: CASSESGETQYL.